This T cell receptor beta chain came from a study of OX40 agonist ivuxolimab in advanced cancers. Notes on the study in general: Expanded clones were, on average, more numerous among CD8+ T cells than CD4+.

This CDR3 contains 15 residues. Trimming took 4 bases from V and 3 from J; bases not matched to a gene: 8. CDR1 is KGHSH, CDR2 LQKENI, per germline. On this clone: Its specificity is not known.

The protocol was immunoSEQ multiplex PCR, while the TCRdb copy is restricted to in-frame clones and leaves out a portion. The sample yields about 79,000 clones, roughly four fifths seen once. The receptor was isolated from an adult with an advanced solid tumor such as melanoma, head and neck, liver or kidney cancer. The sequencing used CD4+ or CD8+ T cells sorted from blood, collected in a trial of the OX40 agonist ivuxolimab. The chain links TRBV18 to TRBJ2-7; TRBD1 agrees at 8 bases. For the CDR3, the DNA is TGTGCCAGCTCACTTAACGACAGGGGTTACTACGAGCAGTACTTC. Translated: CASSLNDRGYYEQYF.